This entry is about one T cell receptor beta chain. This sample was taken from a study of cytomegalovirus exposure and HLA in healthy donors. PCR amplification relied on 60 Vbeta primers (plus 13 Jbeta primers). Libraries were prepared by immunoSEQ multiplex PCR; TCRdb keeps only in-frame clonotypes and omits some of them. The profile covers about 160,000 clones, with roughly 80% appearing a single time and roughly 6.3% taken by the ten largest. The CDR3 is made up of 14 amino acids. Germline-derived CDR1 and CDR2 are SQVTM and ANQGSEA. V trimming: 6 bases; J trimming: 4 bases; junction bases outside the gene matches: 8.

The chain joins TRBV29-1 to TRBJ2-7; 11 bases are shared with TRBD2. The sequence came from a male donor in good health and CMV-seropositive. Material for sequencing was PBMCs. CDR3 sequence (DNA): TGCAGCGTAGACACTAGCGGGAGCCGGTACGAGCAGTACTTC. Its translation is CSVDTSGSRYEQYF.